This TCR beta chain was sequenced in a study of cytomegalovirus exposure and HLA in healthy donors. The germline V gene encodes CDR1 PRHDT and CDR2 FYEKMQ (reference sequence). This CDR3 region has 16 residues. The V end lost 5 bases, the J end lost 1 base, and 16 bases lay between the germline ends. PCR involved 60 Vbeta and 13 Jbeta primers. Per the study methods: Around 80 million unique TCR beta chains, roughly 11 million of them shared, were counted by a later analysis. Sequencing was performed with immunoSEQ multiplex PCR; in TCRdb, only in-frame clones are kept and a portion is missing. V and J calls and clone size are those listed in that table; D and trimming were worked out from the DNA. The sample carries over 200,000 clones, more than 75% recorded once. Study observations and caveats: Sequencing probably produced one cluster of sequence variants that were highly shared.

Comments on this clone: Its matching antigen is unknown.

Sequences were obtained from PBMCs. The chain combines TRBV13 with TRBJ2-3; tentatively, D is TRBD1 (5 bases). The sequence was collected from a human donor in good health. CDR3 nucleotide sequence: TGTGCCAGCAGCGAGACCACACAGGCGGGCACAGATACGCAGTATTTT. Its protein product is CASSETTQAGTDTQYF.